This T cell receptor (beta chain) was sequenced during a study of blood T cell repertoires in COVID-19 (dated by TCRdb to the early 2020s). Background for the entire study: The collaborator samples originated in the United States, Italy and Spain and spanned the acute and convalescent phases of COVID-19. A de-identified subject ID, COVID-19 status, age in years and sex were almost always included in the sample metadata. The dataset comprised deeply sampled blood TCRbeta repertoires from subjects exposed to, actively infected with, or recovered from COVID-19. The material from the prospective study consisted of cDNA or gDNA derived from T cells, B-cell-depleted T cells, or PBMCs. The repertoires were released in a freely available public database meant as a resource for research on the immune response to SARS-CoV-2. The samples were drawn from the first 160 participants of the ongoing ImmuneRACE study and from 950 to 1,500 subjects provided by 6 global collaborators. HLA class I and class II types, where available, came from metadata supplied by the sample provider rather than from assay-based typing. Study-wide conclusions, independent of this receptor: How much clinical and demographic metadata was included differed by source and by participant, and the metadata was provided uncurated.

TCRbeta CDR3 regions were amplified from genomic DNA using the immunoSEQ Assay, a bias-controlled multiplex PCR. On the study's bioinformatics: The number of nucleated cells in each sample was estimated from the amplification of reference gene primers within the assay. To quantify the absolute abundance of each unique TCRbeta CDR3 rearrangement, sequence reads were collapsed and filtered. For each sample, productive Simpson clonality was calculated by taking the square root of Simpson's diversity index across productive rearrangements. As stored in TCRdb, this immuneACCESS dataset retains in-frame rearrangements with V and J assigned. A fraction of the clones does not appear; measured against another copy, unresolved V genes explain less than half of the discrepancy, and the remainder lacks a known reason. The V and J calls and clone size are taken from that table; D and trimming were inferred from the DNA. Counted in this sample were fewer than 700,000 clones; 85% to 90% of them appeared once. Jointly, the top ten make up roughly 8% of the sample.

Of note for this clone: The antigen this receptor binds is unknown. No much larger clonotype is one base removed from it; base qualities were not supplied.

CDR3 length: 13 amino acids, cysteine to phenylalanine. The only DNA kept is the CDR3, 39 bases in frame from the first base. Trimming leaves V shorter by 4 bases and J shorter by 8 bases, with the junction holding 7 bases beyond the gene matches. Reading the germline V gene gives CDR1 LGHNA and CDR2 YNFKEQ. At one collaborating source in Seattle, patients were enrolled during active infection and were followed longitudinally through the course of disease. Collaborating institutions collected whole blood in K2EDTA tubes following their own protocols. For TCRbeta analysis, collaborator samples were shipped as frozen whole blood, as isolated PBMCs, or as DNA extracted from either sample type.

The receptor's source is a woman aged 45-59 years with COVID-19, enrolled during active disease. The sample was peripheral blood. The chain couples TRBV4-2 to TRBJ1-1; TRBD1 agrees with 7 junctional bases. The DNA sequence follows: TGTGCCAGCAGCCGGGACGGGGACAGAGAAGCTTTCTTT. Its amino acids are CASSRDGDREAFF.